This TCR beta chain was recovered during a study of T cell repertoires in cytomegalovirus infection. TCRdb reanalysed the reads using MiXCR and keeps one entry per CDR3 protein. The table has under 50,000 distinct CDR3 sequences, about 21% seen once; the top ten hold over 85%. Turning to this clonotype: The antigen is unknown.

Sequencing used CD8+ T cells from cultured PBMCs, obtained from culture after CMV antigen stimulation. This sequence was found in a human donor in good health (CMV status not recorded). Some clones in this sample may be carry-over from other donors' samples.

The DNA for the CDR3 is TGTGCCAGCAGTCCCCGGGAGGGTACAGATACGCAGTATTTT. Its translation: CASSPREGTDTQYF. V and J are TRBV12-3 or TRBV12-4 and TRBJ2-3; 8 positions match TRBD2. Losses at the gene ends were 5 bases for V and 3 bases for J; bases not matched to a gene: 4. The CDR3 contains 14 residues.